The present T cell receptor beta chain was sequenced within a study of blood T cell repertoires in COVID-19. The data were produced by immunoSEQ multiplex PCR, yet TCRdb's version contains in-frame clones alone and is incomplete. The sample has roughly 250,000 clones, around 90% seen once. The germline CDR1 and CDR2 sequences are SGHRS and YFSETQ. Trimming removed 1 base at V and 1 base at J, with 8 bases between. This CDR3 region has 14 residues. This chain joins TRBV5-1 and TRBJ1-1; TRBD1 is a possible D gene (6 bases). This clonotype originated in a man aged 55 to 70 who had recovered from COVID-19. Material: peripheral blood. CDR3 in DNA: TGCGCCAGCAGCTTGATAGGGGGGAACACTGAAGCTTTCTTT. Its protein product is CASSLIGGNTEAFF.